The clone carrying this T cell receptor beta chain was seen a handful of times. The antigen is undetermined. Study-wide findings and caveats: Tumor memory CD4+ T cell TCR gene usage clustered with blood and lymph node memory CD4+ cells and lymph node naive CD4+ cells. Larger-cohort validation covered only one TCR beta V-J rearrangement.

The germline gives CDR1 LNHNV, CDR2 YYDKDF (reference sequence). Trimming removed 3 bases from V and 4 bases from J; junction bases left unmatched: 17. The CDR3 is made up of 18 amino acids. TCRdb reprocessed the 5' RACE reads with MiXCR, giving one entry per CDR3 protein. This table has about 50,000 distinct CDR3 sequences, around 26% appearing once. Naive CD4+ T cells were purified with Tregs depleted by CD25. The receptor was derived from a female donor with breast cancer. The gene calls are TRBV15 and TRBJ2-5, with 7 bases that match TRBD1. Sample: naive CD4+ T cells sorted from blood. Subset: naive CD4+ T cells, CD4+CD45RA+CD25-. CDR3 coding DNA: TGTGCCACCAGCAGCGGGAAAAGACAGGGCGCCATCAGAGAGACCCAGTACTTC. Its translation is CATSSGKRQGAIRETQYF.